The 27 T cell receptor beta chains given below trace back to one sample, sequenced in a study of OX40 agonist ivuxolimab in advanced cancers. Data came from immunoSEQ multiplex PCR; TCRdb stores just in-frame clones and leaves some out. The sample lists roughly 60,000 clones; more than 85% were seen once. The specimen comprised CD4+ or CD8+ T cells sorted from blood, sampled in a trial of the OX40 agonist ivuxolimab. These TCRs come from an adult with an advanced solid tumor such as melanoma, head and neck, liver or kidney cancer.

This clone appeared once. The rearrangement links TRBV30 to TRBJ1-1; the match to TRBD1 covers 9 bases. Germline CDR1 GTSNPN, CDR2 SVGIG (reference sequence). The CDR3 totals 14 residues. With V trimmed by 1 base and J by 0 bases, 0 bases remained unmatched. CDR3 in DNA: TGTGCCTGGAGTGGGGACAGGGTGAACACTGAAGCTTTCTTT. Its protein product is CAWSGDRVNTEAFF.

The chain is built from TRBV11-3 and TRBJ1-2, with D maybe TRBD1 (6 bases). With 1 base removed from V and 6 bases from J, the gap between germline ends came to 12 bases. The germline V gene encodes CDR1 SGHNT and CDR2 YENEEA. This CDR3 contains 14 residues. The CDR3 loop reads CASSLGIRGDGYTF. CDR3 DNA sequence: TGTGCCAGCAGCTTAGGCATAAGGGGGGATGGCTACACCTTC.

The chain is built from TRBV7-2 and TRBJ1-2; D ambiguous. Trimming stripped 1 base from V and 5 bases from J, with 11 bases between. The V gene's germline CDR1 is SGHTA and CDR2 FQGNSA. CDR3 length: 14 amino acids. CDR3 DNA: TGTGCCAGCAGCTTAGTTACCTCGGGGTATGGCTACACCTTC. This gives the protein CASSLVTSGYGYTF.

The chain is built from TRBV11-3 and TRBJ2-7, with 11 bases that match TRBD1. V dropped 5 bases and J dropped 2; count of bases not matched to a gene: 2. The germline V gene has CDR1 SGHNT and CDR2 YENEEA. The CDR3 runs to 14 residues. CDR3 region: CASSRGQGAYEQYF. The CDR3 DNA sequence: TGTGCCAGCAGCCGGGGACAGGGGGCCTACGAGCAGTACTTC.

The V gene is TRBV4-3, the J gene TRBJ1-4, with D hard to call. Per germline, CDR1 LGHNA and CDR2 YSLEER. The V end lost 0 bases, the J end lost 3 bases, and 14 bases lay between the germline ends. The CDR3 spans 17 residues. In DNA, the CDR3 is TGCGCCAGCAGCCAAGAGTTGAGCGGACGGCCTAATGAAAAACTGTTTTTT. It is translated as CASSQELSGRPNEKLFF.

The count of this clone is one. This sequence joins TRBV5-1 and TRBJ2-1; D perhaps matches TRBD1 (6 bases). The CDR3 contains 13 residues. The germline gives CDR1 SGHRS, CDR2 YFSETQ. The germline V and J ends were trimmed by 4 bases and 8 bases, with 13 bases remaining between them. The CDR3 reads CASSLQQGYEQFF. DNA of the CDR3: TGCGCCAGCAGCCTACAACAGGGCTATGAGCAGTTCTTC.

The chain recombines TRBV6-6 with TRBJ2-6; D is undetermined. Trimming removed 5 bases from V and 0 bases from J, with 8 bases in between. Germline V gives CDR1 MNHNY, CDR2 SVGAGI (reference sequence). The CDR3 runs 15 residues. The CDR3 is CASSRLYSGANVLTF. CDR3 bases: TGTGCCAGCAGTCGTCTTTACTCTGGGGCCAACGTCCTGACTTTC.

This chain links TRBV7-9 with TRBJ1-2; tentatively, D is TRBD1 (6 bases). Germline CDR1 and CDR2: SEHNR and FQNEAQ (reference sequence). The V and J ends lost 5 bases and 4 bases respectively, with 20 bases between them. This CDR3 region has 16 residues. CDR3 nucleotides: TGTGCCAGCAGCACCGATGGGCTGGACAGAAGCTATGGCTACACCTTC. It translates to CASSTDGLDRSYGYTF.

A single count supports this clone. CDR3 nucleotides: TGCGCCAGCAGCCTCGGACAGGCTAACAACTATGGCTACACCTTC. Encoded protein: CASSLGQANNYGYTF. The V call is TRBV4-1, the J call TRBJ1-2, with TRBD1 identical over 7 bases. The CDR3 is made up of 15 amino acids. Trimming at V came to 4 bases and at J to 2 bases, leaving 7 bases not matched to a gene. CDR1 and CDR2 (germline): MGHRA, YSYEKL.

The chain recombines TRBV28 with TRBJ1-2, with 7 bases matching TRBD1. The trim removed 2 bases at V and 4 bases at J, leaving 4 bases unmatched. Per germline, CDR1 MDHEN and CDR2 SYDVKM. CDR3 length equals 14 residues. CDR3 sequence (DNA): TGTGCCAGCAGTTTACCAGGGACAGCCTATGGCTACACCTTC. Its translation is CASSLPGTAYGYTF.

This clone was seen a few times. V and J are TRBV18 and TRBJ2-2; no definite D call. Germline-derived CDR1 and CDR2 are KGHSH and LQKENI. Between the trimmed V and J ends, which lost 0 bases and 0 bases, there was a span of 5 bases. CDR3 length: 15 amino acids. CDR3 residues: CASSPPETNTGELFF. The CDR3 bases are TGTGCCAGCTCACCACCGGAAACGAACACCGGGGAGCTGTTTTTT.

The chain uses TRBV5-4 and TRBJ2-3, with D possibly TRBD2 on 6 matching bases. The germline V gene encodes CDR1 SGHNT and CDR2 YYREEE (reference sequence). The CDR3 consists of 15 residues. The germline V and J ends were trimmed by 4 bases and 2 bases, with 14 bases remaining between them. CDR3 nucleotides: TGTGCCAGCAGCCTGGGGACTTTCACCACAGATACGCAGTATTTT. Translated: CASSLGTFTTDTQYF. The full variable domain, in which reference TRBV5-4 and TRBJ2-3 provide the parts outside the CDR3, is ETGVTQSPTHLIKTRGQQVTLRCSSQSGHNTVSWYQQALGQGPQFIFQYYREEENGRGNFPPRFSGLQFPNYSSELNVNALELDDSALYLCASSLGTFTTDTQYFGPGTRLTVL.

CDR3 in DNA: TGTGCCAGCAGTTTAAAGCGGGGGGTTTCGGAGACCCAGTACTTC. This encodes CASSLKRGVSETQYF. This chain links TRBV27 with TRBJ2-5; 9 bases map to TRBD2. The V and J ends lost 2 bases and 5 bases, in that order; junction bases with no gene match: 6. CDR1 and CDR2 from the germline V gene are MNHEY and SMNVEV (reference sequence). The CDR3 loop spans 15 amino acids.

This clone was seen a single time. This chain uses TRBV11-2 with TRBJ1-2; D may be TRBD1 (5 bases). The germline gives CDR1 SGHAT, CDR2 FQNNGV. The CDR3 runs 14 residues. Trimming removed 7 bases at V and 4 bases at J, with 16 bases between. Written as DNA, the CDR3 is TGTGCCAGCACCCCTACCAGGGTGGGCTATGGCTACACCTTC. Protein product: CASTPTRVGYGYTF. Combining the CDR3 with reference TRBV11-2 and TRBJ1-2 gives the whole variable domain EAGVAQSPRYKIIEKRQSVAFWCNPISGHATLYWYQQILGQGPKLLIQFQNNGVVDDSQLPKDRFSAERLKGVDSTLKIQPAKLEDSAVYLCASTPTRVGYGYTFGSGTRLTVV.

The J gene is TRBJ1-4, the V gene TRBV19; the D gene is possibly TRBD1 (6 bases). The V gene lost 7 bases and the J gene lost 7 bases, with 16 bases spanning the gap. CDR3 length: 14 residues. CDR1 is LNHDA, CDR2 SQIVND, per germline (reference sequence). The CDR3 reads CASTDPGGPEKLFF. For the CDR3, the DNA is TGTGCCAGTACTGACCCCGGGGGCCCTGAAAAACTGTTTTTT. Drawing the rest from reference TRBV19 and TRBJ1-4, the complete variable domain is DGGITQSPKYLFRKEGQNVTLSCEQNLNHDAMYWYRQDPGQGLRLIYYSQIVNDFQKGDIAEGYSVSREKKESFPLTVTSAQKNPTAFYLCASTDPGGPEKLFFGSGTQLSVL.

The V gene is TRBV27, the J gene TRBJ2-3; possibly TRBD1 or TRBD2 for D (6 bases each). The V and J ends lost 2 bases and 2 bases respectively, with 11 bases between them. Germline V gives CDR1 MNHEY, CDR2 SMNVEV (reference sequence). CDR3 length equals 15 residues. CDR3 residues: CASSLTGAPTDTQYF. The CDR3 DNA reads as TGTGCCAGCAGTTTAACGGGGGCCCCCACAGATACGCAGTATTTT.

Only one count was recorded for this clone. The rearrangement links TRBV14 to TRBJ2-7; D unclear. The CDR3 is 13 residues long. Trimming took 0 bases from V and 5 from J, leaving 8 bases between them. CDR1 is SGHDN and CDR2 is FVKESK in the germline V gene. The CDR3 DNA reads TGTGCCAGCAGCCAAGATTGGTGGGACGAGCAGTACTTC. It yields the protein CASSQDWWDEQYF.

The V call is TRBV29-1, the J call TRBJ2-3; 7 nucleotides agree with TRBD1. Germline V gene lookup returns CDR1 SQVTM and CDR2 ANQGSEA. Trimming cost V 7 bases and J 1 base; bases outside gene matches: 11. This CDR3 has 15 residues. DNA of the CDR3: TGCAGCGGCTCAGGGGGAATCCTACGCACAGATACGCAGTATTTT. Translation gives CSGSGGILRTDTQYF.

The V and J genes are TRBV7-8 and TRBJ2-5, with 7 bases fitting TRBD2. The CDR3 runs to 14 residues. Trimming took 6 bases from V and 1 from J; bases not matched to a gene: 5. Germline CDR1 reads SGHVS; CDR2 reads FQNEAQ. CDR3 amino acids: CASRGGTVQETQYF. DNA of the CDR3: TGTGCCAGCAGGGGGGGGACTGTCCAAGAGACCCAGTACTTC.

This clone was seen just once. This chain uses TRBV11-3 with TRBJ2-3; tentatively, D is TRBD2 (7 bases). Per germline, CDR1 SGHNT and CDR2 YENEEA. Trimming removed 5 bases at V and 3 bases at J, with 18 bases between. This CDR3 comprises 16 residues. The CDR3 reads CASSPEGERGTDTQYF. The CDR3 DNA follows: TGTGCCAGCAGCCCCGAGGGGGAGCGGGGAACAGATACGCAGTATTTT.

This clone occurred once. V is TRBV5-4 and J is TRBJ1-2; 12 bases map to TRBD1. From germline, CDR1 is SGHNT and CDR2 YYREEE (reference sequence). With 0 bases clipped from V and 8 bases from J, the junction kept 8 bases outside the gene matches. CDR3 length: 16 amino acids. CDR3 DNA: TGTGCCAGCAGCTTGGCTGTGGGACAGGGGGCAGGAGGCTACACCTTC. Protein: CASSLAVGQGAGGYTF.

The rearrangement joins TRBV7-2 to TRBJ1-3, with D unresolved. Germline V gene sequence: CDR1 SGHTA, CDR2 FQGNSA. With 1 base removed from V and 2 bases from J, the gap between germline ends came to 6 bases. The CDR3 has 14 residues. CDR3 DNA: TGTGCCAGCAGCTTAGTCTACACTGGAAACACCATATATTTT. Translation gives CASSLVYTGNTIYF.

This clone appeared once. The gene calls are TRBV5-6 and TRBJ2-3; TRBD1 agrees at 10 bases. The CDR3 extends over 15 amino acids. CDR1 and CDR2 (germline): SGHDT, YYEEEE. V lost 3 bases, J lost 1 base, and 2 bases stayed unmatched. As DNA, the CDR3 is TGTGCCAGCAGCTCCGGGACAGGGGGCACAGATACGCAGTATTTT. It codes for CASSSGTGGTDTQYF.

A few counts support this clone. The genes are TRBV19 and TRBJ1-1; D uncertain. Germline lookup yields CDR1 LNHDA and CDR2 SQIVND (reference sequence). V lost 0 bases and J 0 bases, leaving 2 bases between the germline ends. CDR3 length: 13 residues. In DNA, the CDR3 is TGTGCCAGTAGTATAGATCTGAACACTGAAGCTTTCTTT. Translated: CASSIDLNTEAFF. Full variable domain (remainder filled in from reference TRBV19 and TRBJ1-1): DGGITQSPKYLFRKEGQNVTLSCEQNLNHDAMYWYRQDPGQGLRLIYYSQIVNDFQKGDIAEGYSVSREKKESFPLTVTSAQKNPTAFYLCASSIDLNTEAFFGQGTRLTVV.

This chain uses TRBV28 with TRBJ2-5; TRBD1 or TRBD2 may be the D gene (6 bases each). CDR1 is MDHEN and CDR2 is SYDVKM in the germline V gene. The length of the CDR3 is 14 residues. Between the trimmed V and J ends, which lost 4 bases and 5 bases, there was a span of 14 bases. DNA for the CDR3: TGTGCCAGCAGTTCCGGCGGGACATGGGAGACCCAGTACTTC. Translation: CASSSGGTWETQYF.

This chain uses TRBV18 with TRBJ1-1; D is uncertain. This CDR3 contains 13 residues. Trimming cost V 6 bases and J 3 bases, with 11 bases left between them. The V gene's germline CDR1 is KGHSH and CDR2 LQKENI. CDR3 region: CASSRNDDTEAFF. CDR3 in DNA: TGTGCCAGCTCGCGGAATGACGACACTGAAGCTTTCTTT.

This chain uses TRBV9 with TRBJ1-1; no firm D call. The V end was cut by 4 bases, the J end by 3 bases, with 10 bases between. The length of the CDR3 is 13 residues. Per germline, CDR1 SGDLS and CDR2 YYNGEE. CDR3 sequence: CASSLNSYTEAFF. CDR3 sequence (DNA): TGTGCCAGCAGCCTCAACAGTTACACTGAAGCTTTCTTT. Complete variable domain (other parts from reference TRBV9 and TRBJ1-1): DSGVTQTPKHLITATGQRVTLRCSPRSGDLSVYWYQQSLDQGLQFLIQYYNGEERAKGNILERFSAQQFPDLHSELNLSSLELGDSALYFCASSLNSYTEAFFGQGTRLTVV.